Listed below are T cell receptor beta chains from one sample, sequenced in a study of blood T cell repertoires in COVID-19. Repertoires were generated with immunoSEQ multiplex PCR, while TCRdb's copy carries only in-frame clones and drops some. Of around 80,000 clones in the sample, about 83% were seen once. The specimen was peripheral blood. The origin of the receptors is a woman older than 75 with acute or convalescent COVID-19. Each CDR3 is given with its conserved first and last residue. A D gene is named only where the DNA matches it firmly. Clone size is given for some rows only: seen once, a few or many times, or a class if the clone is expanded.

V gene,J gene,D gene,clone size,CDR3 protein,CDR3 DNA
TRBV7-2,TRBJ2-3,TRBD2,-,CASSFLAGSTDTQYF,TGTGCCAGCAGCTTTCTAGCGGGGTCCACAGATACGCAGTATTTT
TRBV7-6,TRBJ2-5,-,-,CASSLRPPESAETQYF,TGTGCCAGCAGCCTTAGGCCCCCCGAGAGCGCGGAGACCCAGTACTTC
TRBV7-3,TRBJ2-3,-,-,CASSLIPAAPDTQYF,TGTGCCAGCAGCTTAATCCCCGCCGCGCCAGATACGCAGTATTTT
TRBV3-1/TRBV3-2,TRBJ1-5,TRBD1,-,CASSQFGTGDFQPQHF,TGTGCCAGCAGCCAATTCGGGACAGGGGATTTTCAGCCCCAGCATTTT
TRBV5-4,TRBJ2-3,-,-,CASSLGGSSTDTQYF,TGTGCCAGCAGCTTAGGCGGCTCTAGCACAGATACGCAGTATTTT
TRBV5-4,TRBJ2-3,-,-,CASSLEPPAQYF,TGTGCCAGCAGCTTGGAACCCCCAGCGCAGTATTTT
TRBV3-1/TRBV3-2,TRBJ2-3,TRBD2,-,CASSPEGASGVTDTQYF,TGTGCCAGCAGCCCCGAAGGGGCTAGCGGAGTCACAGATACGCAGTATTTT
TRBV24-1,TRBJ2-2,TRBD1,-,CATSETGTGSGELFF,TGTGCCACCAGTGAAACCGGGACAGGGTCCGGGGAGCTGTTTTTT
TRBV7-9,TRBJ2-7,-,-,CASSLGAGASYEQYF,TGTGCCAGCAGCTTAGGAGCAGGGGCCTCCTACGAGCAGTACTTC
TRBV2,TRBJ1-1,-,-,CASSEQGPENTEAFF,TGTGCCAGCAGTGAACAGGGTCCTGAGAACACTGAAGCTTTCTTT
TRBV7-9,TRBJ1-1,-,once,CASSFATRDKAFF,TGTGCCAGCAGCTTCGCTACCAGGGATAAAGCTTTCTTT
TRBV5-1,TRBJ2-5,-,-,CASNLAFQETQYF,TGCGCCAGCAATTTAGCGTTCCAAGAGACCCAGTACTTC
TRBV19,TRBJ1-3,TRBD1,-,CASSVSYMTGSMGNTIYF,TGTGCCAGTAGTGTATCCTATATGACAGGGTCGATGGGAAACACCATATATTTT
TRBV12-3/TRBV12-4,TRBJ2-7,TRBD1,-,CASSKHRGEQYF,TGTGCCAGCAGTAAACACAGGGGCGAGCAGTACTTC
TRBV12-5,TRBJ2-4,-,-,CASGLGSGRIKNIQYF,TGTGCTAGTGGTTTGGGCTCGGGTAGGATTAAAAACATTCAGTACTTC
TRBV28,TRBJ1-5,TRBD1,-,CASSLEPDRNQPQHF,TGTGCCAGCAGTCTCGAGCCGGACAGGAATCAGCCCCAGCATTTT
TRBV10-3,TRBJ2-1,TRBD2,-,CALRGGSNYNEQFF,TGTGCCCTAAGGGGCGGGAGTAACTACAATGAGCAGTTCTTC
TRBV7-2,TRBJ2-5,-,few,CASSLGPGVGQETQYF,TGTGCCAGCAGCCTCGGCCCAGGGGTGGGCCAAGAGACCCAGTACTTC
TRBV6-2/TRBV6-3,TRBJ2-3,-,-,CASSYAIGAGPTTDTQYF,TGTGCCAGCAGTTATGCGATCGGGGCGGGACCTACCACAGATACGCAGTATTTT
TRBV5-1,TRBJ1-3,TRBD1,-,CASSFLEQGATGNTIYF,TGCGCCAGCAGCTTCCTCGAACAGGGGGCGACTGGAAACACCATATATTTT
TRBV18,TRBJ1-1,-,-,CASSPFATGGGTEAFF,TGTGCCAGCTCACCCTTTGCGACTGGCGGAGGCACTGAAGCTTTCTTT
TRBV18,TRBJ2-5,-,-,CASSLGDLAKTQYF,TGTGCCAGCTCACTTGGGGACTTAGCTAAGACCCAGTACTTC
TRBV19,TRBJ2-7,TRBD2,-,CASTKTSGRAQYEQYF,TGTGCCAGTACCAAAACTAGCGGGAGGGCCCAGTACGAGCAGTACTTC
TRBV10-3,TRBJ1-1,TRBD1,-,CAISGGAGTGIGTEAFF,TGTGCCATCAGTGGGGGGGCCGGGACAGGGATTGGCACTGAAGCTTTCTTT
TRBV29-1,TRBJ2-7,-,-,CSVVPSSYEQYF,TGCAGCGTTGTACCTAGCTCCTACGAGCAGTACTTC
TRBV29-1,TRBJ1-2,TRBD1,-,CSAPGQGVHGYTF,TGCAGCGCCCCGGGACAGGGAGTCCATGGCTACACCTTC
TRBV12-2,TRBJ1-3,-,-,CASRLGQGAGNTIYF,TGTGCAAGTCGCTTAGGTCAAGGGGCTGGAAACACCATATATTTT
TRBV24-1,TRBJ2-3,-,-,CATSGSEDTQYF,TGTGCCACCAGTGGTTCCGAGGATACGCAGTATTTT
TRBV5-1,TRBJ2-7,TRBD2,-,CASSLTSGSPSYEQYF,TGCGCCAGCAGCTTGACTAGCGGGAGCCCCTCCTACGAGCAGTACTTC
TRBV11-2,TRBJ1-4,-,-,CASSPNGGQNNEKLFF,TGTGCCAGCAGCCCGAACGGGGGGCAAAATAATGAAAAACTGTTTTTT
TRBV7-8,TRBJ2-5,TRBD2,-,CASSPGSSGSQETQYF,TGTGCCAGCAGCCCAGGGTCTAGCGGCTCACAAGAGACCCAGTACTTC
TRBV6-4,TRBJ1-5,-,-,CASSEQKNQPQHF,TGTGCCAGCAGTGAACAGAAAAATCAGCCCCAGCATTTT
TRBV11-2,TRBJ2-5,TRBD1,-,CASSFGDSWSHVKKTQYF,TGTGCCAGCAGCTTTGGGGACAGTTGGTCCCACGTCAAGAAGACCCAGTACTTC
TRBV24-1,TRBJ2-1,TRBD2,-,CATSDSHTSGSFDEQFF,TGTGCCACCAGTGATTCACATACTAGCGGGAGTTTCGATGAGCAGTTCTTC
TRBV3-1/TRBV3-2,TRBJ2-5,TRBD2,-,CASSPRDYGRPETQYF,TGTGCCAGCAGCCCCCGGGACTACGGGCGGCCCGAGACCCAGTACTTC
TRBV7-2,TRBJ1-2,-,-,CASTPQGPGGSGYTF,TGTGCCAGCACCCCTCAAGGGCCGGGAGGGTCAGGCTACACCTTC
TRBV7-8,TRBJ2-5,TRBD2,-,CAIASGSREETQYF,TGTGCCATTGCTAGCGGGAGTCGGGAAGAGACCCAGTACTTC
TRBV7-2,TRBJ2-3,-,-,CASSFYRDTQYF,TGTGCCAGCAGCTTTTATAGAGATACGCAGTATTTT
TRBV7-9,TRBJ2-3,TRBD2,-,CATQTSGSIGTDTQYF,TGTGCCACCCAGACTAGCGGGAGTATCGGCACAGATACGCAGTATTTT
TRBV6-6,TRBJ1-1,TRBD1,-,CASSQQGAGNTEAFF,TGTGCCAGCAGTCAACAGGGGGCCGGGAACACTGAAGCTTTCTTT
TRBV5-4,TRBJ2-5,TRBD1,-,CASSTTGGEETQYF,TGTGCCAGCAGCACAACAGGGGGCGAAGAGACCCAGTACTTC
TRBV7-9,TRBJ2-5,-,-,CASSLGAGEATQYF,TGTGCCAGCAGCTTAGGGGCAGGGGAAGCGACCCAGTACTTC
TRBV11-3,TRBJ2-2,TRBD2,-,CASSLRAGEGTGELFF,TGTGCCAGCAGCCTTCGAGCGGGAGAAGGCACCGGGGAGCTGTTTTTT